These 28 T cell receptor beta chains share one sample of origin, sequenced in a study of blood T cell repertoires in COVID-19. Data came from immunoSEQ multiplex PCR; TCRdb stores just in-frame clones and leaves some out. The data contain under 130,000 clones, roughly four fifths of them singletons. Sequencing used peripheral blood. These receptors all stem from a man aged 65 to 79 with active or convalescent COVID-19.

This chain links TRBV19 with TRBJ2-3; 10 bases are shared with TRBD2. CDR1 LNHDA and CDR2 SQIVND come from the germline V gene (reference sequence). Losses at the gene ends were 6 bases for V and 4 bases for J; bases not matched to a gene: 4. The CDR3 runs to 14 residues. The CDR3: CASRSGGAPDTQYF. The DNA for the CDR3 is TGTGCCAGTAGAAGCGGGGGGGCCCCAGATACGCAGTATTTT. Full variable domain (remainder filled in from reference TRBV19 and TRBJ2-3): DGGITQSPKYLFRKEGQNVTLSCEQNLNHDAMYWYRQDPGQGLRLIYYSQIVNDFQKGDIAEGYSVSREKKESFPLTVTSAQKNPTAFYLCASRSGGAPDTQYFGPGTRLTVL.

The chain carries TRBV3-1 (or the pseudogene TRBV3-2) and TRBJ1-6; TRBD1 is a possible D gene (5 bases). This CDR3 is 13 amino acids long. The V gene's germline CDR1 is LGHDT and CDR2 YNNKEL (reference sequence). The V end was cut by 4 bases, the J end by 9 bases, with 10 bases between. CDR3 residues: CASSPGLSSPLHF. As DNA, the CDR3 is TGTGCCAGCAGCCCAGGGTTAAGTTCACCCCTCCACTTT.

This chain uses TRBV7-9 with TRBJ2-7; 7 bases agree with TRBD1. With 3 bases clipped from V and 2 bases from J, the junction kept 4 bases outside the gene matches. The CDR3 is 14 residues long. The germline gives CDR1 SEHNR, CDR2 FQNEAQ (reference sequence). The CDR3 DNA reads as TGTGCCAGCAGCTTGGGGACAGAACCCTACGAGCAGTACTTC. Residues: CASSLGTEPYEQYF.

The chain couples TRBV29-1 to TRBJ2-5; 8 bases align to TRBD2. This CDR3 has 14 amino acids. V shed 8 bases, J shed 1 base, and the junction held 9 bases outside the gene matches. Germline lookup yields CDR1 SQVTM and CDR2 ANQGSEA. CDR3 sequence: CSITAAGGQETQYF. The CDR3 DNA is TGCAGCATCACCGCCGCGGGGGGCCAAGAGACCCAGTACTTC.

The rearrangement links TRBV10-1 to TRBJ1-5, with 8 positions matching TRBD1. The CDR3 extends over 19 amino acids. Germline lookup yields CDR1 WNHNN and CDR2 SYGVQD (reference sequence). V lost 3 bases to trimming and J lost 0 bases; unmatched junction nucleotides: 13. The CDR3 DNA follows: TGCGCCAGCAGTGATCAACCGACAGGGGCGGGGGATAGCAATCAGCCCCAGCATTTT. This gives the protein CASSDQPTGAGDSNQPQHF.

V gene TRBV21-1 combines with J gene TRBJ2-7; the table's D call of TRBD1 was not tested on the DNA. TRBV21-1 is a recognized pseudogene. The length of the CDR3 is 15 residues. The CDR3 region is CASSLPGQGLYEQYF. The CDR3, as DNA: TGTGCCAGCAGTTTACCGGGACAGGGCCTCTACGAGCAGTACTTC.

V usage is TRBV11-2 and J usage is TRBJ1-3; D might be TRBD1 (5 bases). This CDR3 has 15 amino acids. V was clipped by 4 bases and J by 1 base, with 11 bases between them. Germline CDR1 reads SGHAT; CDR2 reads FQNNGV. For the CDR3, the DNA is TGTGCCAGCAGCTCCCACCGACAGTCTGGAAACACCATATATTTT. This translates into CASSSHRQSGNTIYF.

The sample holds one count of this clone. The chain employs TRBV24-1 and TRBJ2-3, with a weak D call TRBD1 (6 bases). Germline V lookup: CDR1 KGHDR, CDR2 SFDVKD. The CDR3 has 13 amino acids. V lost 9 bases, J lost 6 bases, and 15 bases lay in between. CDR3 DNA sequence: TGTGCCACCGGCCCCAGGGGTTCGGATACGCAGTATTTT. Translation: CATGPRGSDTQYF.

This clone was counted a few times. The V call is TRBV12-5, the J call TRBJ1-3, with D tentatively TRBD1 (6 bases). V shed 4 bases and J shed 4 bases, with 11 bases lying between them. The CDR3 is 14 residues long. In germline, CDR1 is LGHNT, CDR2 FRNRAP. CDR3 residues: CASGSSGTGNTIYF. In DNA, the CDR3 is TGTGCTAGTGGTTCCTCCGGGACAGGAAACACCATATATTTT.

CDR3: CASLQGNEQFF. The CDR3 DNA is TGTGCCAGTCTACAGGGTAATGAGCAGTTCTTC. V is TRBV7-9 and J is TRBJ2-1; perhaps TRBD1 as D (6 bases). The germline gives CDR1 SEHNR, CDR2 FQNEAQ (reference sequence). This CDR3 has 11 residues. V was clipped by 9 bases and J by 7 bases, with 10 bases between them. Using reference TRBV7-9 and TRBJ2-1 for the parts outside the CDR3, the full variable domain is DTGVSQNPRHKITKRGQNVTFRCDPISEHNRLYWYRQTLGQGPEFLTYFQNEAQLEKSRLLSDRFSAERPKGSFSTLEIQRTEQGDSAMYLCASLQGNEQFFGPGTRLTVL.

This clone was seen a handful of times. The chain carries TRBV3-1 (or the pseudogene TRBV3-2) and TRBJ1-2, with 9 positions matching TRBD1. The germline V gene has CDR1 LGHDT and CDR2 YNNKEL (reference sequence). The CDR3 consists of 16 residues. V shed 3 bases and J 4 bases; nucleotides not matched to a gene: 9. The CDR3 nucleotides are TGTGCCAGCAGCCACAGTCCCGGGACAGGGACCTATGGCTACACCTTC. Translated: CASSHSPGTGTYGYTF.

The rearrangement links TRBV10-3 to TRBJ1-2; D ambiguous. Per germline, CDR1 ENHRY and CDR2 SYGVKD. The CDR3 contains 15 residues. Between the trimmed V and J ends, which lost 3 bases and 8 bases, there was a span of 19 bases. The CDR3 DNA is TGTGCCATCAGTGACCCGGGAGAGGGCTCTAAAGGCTACACCTTC. It specifies CAISDPGEGSKGYTF.

This clone was detected once. J is TRBJ2-3 and V is TRBV7-2, with D unresolved. The V end was cut by 1 base, the J end by 1 base, with 3 bases between. This CDR3 region has 13 residues. CDR1 is SGHTA and CDR2 is FQGNSA in the germline V gene. CDR3 sequence (DNA): TGTGCCAGCAGCTTAGGAGGCACAGATACGCAGTATTTT. The encoded protein is CASSLGGTDTQYF.

This clone has a single count. The chain is built from TRBV5-1 and TRBJ1-1; possible D gene TRBD1, 6 bases. V lost 4 bases and J 1 base, leaving 11 bases between the germline ends. Germline V gene data show CDR1 as SGHRS and CDR2 as YFSETQ. This CDR3 spans 14 amino acids. The CDR3 nucleotides read TGCGCCAGCAGCAGCGGGACACCGAACACTGAAGCTTTCTTT. Its protein product is CASSSGTPNTEAFF.

This clone was observed a handful of times. The rearrangement joins TRBV7-8 to TRBJ1-5; D is undetermined. Trimming stripped 1 base from V and 6 bases from J, with 7 bases between. Per the germline V gene, CDR1 is SGHVS and CDR2 is FQNEAQ. This CDR3 has 13 residues. CDR3 in amino acids: CASSLEEGQPQHF. The CDR3 bases are TGTGCCAGCAGCTTAGAAGAGGGTCAGCCCCAGCATTTT.

This clone was counted only a few times. This CDR3 is CASSVRGQPQHF. The CDR3 DNA reads TGTGCCAGCAGTGTCAGGGGTCAGCCCCAGCATTTT. The chain links TRBV27 to TRBJ1-5; D is possibly TRBD1 (6 bases). Germline-derived CDR1 and CDR2 are MNHEY and SMNVEV (reference sequence). V was cut by 5 bases and J by 6 bases, with 8 bases left in between. The CDR3 has 12 residues.

CDR3 amino acids: CASSTQKGPMNTEAFF. CDR3 nucleotides: TGTGCCAGCAGTACACAAAAGGGGCCCATGAACACTGAAGCTTTCTTT. This chain connects TRBV25-1 to TRBJ1-1; TRBD1 is a possible D gene (5 bases). With 5 bases removed from V and 0 bases from J, the gap between germline ends came to 16 bases. Germline V gives CDR1 MGHDK, CDR2 SYGVNS. This CDR3 is 16 amino acids long.

This clone showed up many times. The V call is TRBV5-5, the J call TRBJ2-7; 8 bases map to TRBD1. Trimming at V came to 3 bases and at J to 4 bases, leaving 6 bases not matched to a gene. The CDR3 has 14 residues. Germline V gene sequence: CDR1 SGHKS, CDR2 YYEKEE (reference sequence). The CDR3 is CASSWGQERYEQYF. The DNA of the CDR3 is TGTGCCAGCAGCTGGGGACAGGAACGGTACGAGCAGTACTTC.

V is TRBV5-1 and J is TRBJ2-7; D may be TRBD1 (7 bases). This CDR3 is 15 amino acids long. Germline loops: CDR1 SGHRS, CDR2 YFSETQ. Deletions cut 3 bases from V and 2 bases from J, with 15 bases between. The CDR3 region is CASSSGGGTAYEQYF. CDR3 coding DNA: TGCGCCAGCAGCTCGGGCGGCGGGACAGCCTACGAGCAGTACTTC.

The sample holds one count of this clone. The rearrangement links TRBV5-1 to TRBJ1-3; the D is unclear. The CDR3 has 15 residues. V dropped 4 bases and J dropped 0 bases, with 11 bases sitting between them. Germline loops: CDR1 SGHRS, CDR2 YFSETQ. This CDR3 is CASSPGGYSGNTIYF. The CDR3 coding sequence is TGCGCCAGCAGCCCCGGAGGTTACTCTGGAAACACCATATATTTT.

In its sample, this clone was seen a few times. The chain carries TRBV2 and TRBJ2-7, with a tentative D call TRBD2 (6 bases). Germline CDR1 SNHLY, CDR2 FYNNEI. The CDR3 is 13 amino acids. V was shortened by 3 bases and J by 2 bases, with 8 bases between the two germline ends. This CDR3 is CASSDGSPYEQYF. As DNA, the CDR3 is TGTGCCAGCAGTGACGGGAGCCCCTACGAGCAGTACTTC.

This clone was seen more than once but under ten times. The genes are TRBV12-5 and TRBJ1-4; TRBD1 matches at 9 bases. CDR3 length: 14 residues. The V gene's germline CDR1 is LGHNT and CDR2 FRNRAP. V trimming: 1 base; J trimming: 10 bases; junction bases outside the gene matches: 4. This CDR3 is CASGLGGQGTKLFF. Written as DNA, the CDR3 is TGTGCTAGTGGTTTGGGCGGACAGGGGACAAAACTGTTTTTT. Using reference TRBV12-5 and TRBJ1-4 for the parts outside the CDR3, the full variable domain is DARVTQTPRHKVTEMGQEVTMRCQPILGHNTVFWYRQTMMQGLELLAYFRNRAPLDDSGMPKDRFSAEMPDATLATLKIQPSEPRDSAVYFCASGLGGQGTKLFFGSGTQLSVL.

This clone was seen a handful of times. The gene calls are TRBV19 and TRBJ1-2; 7 bases fit TRBD1. J was trimmed by 0 bases and V by 7 bases; bases with no gene match: 11. The CDR3 has 16 residues. CDR1 LNHDA and CDR2 SQIVND come from the germline V gene (reference sequence). The CDR3 loop is CASKTQGTLSNYGYTF. The CDR3 coding sequence is TGTGCCAGTAAGACACAGGGGACCCTTTCTAACTATGGCTACACCTTC.

The chain recombines TRBV6-1 with TRBJ2-7; unclear D gene. Trimming stripped 3 bases from V and 9 bases from J, with 9 bases between. Germline CDR1 and CDR2: MNHNS and SASEGT. The CDR3 runs 11 residues. The CDR3 nucleotides read TGTGCCAGCAGTGAGTATACGGTGCAGTACTTC. This sequence encodes CASSEYTVQYF.

The chain employs TRBV10-3 and TRBJ2-5; TRBD1 matches at 7 bases. From germline, CDR1 is ENHRY and CDR2 SYGVKD. The length of the CDR3 is 12 residues. The V and J ends lost 6 bases and 5 bases, in that order; junction bases with no gene match: 3. The CDR3 DNA reads as TGTGCCATCAGCCAGGGGGTTGAGACCCAGTACTTC. This translates into CAISQGVETQYF.

J is TRBJ1-2 and V is TRBV25-1, with D tentatively TRBD1 (5 bases). This CDR3 is 13 amino acids long. V lost 3 bases, J lost 8 bases, and 13 bases lay in between. Germline V gene data show CDR1 as MGHDK and CDR2 as SYGVNS. CDR3 sequence: CASSDRTGRGYTF. The CDR3 DNA is TGTGCCAGCAGTGATAGAACAGGTCGCGGCTACACCTTC.

The chain combines TRBV5-6 with TRBJ2-7; D ambiguous. Germline V lookup: CDR1 SGHDT, CDR2 YYEEEE. Trimming left V 2 bases short and J 2 bases short, with 5 bases between. CDR3 length equals 12 residues. In nucleotides, the CDR3 is TGTGCCAGCAGCTTTTTAGCCTACGAGCAGTACTTC. This gives the protein CASSFLAYEQYF.

The chain carries TRBV6-5 and TRBJ2-5; D remains ambiguous. The CDR3 has 12 residues. Trimming left V 0 bases short and J 5 bases short, with 4 bases between. The germline V gene has CDR1 MNHEY and CDR2 SVGAGI. CDR3 sequence reads: CASSYSEETQYF. CDR3 DNA sequence: TGTGCCAGCAGTTACTCGGAGGAGACCCAGTACTTC.